This T cell receptor beta chain was documented in a study of T cell responses to AZD1222 COVID-19 vaccine. Only in-frame clones appear in the TCRdb table, and some are missing; sequencing was by immunoSEQ multiplex PCR. The top ten hold more than 5.5% of the sample, which has 150,000 or so clones, 70% to 90% seen once. Germline CDR1 LNHDA, CDR2 SQIVND (reference sequence). The CDR3 loop spans 16 amino acids. V lost 6 bases and J lost 2, with 20 bases in between. Sequenced material: peripheral blood, taken on day 0 of MenACWY control vaccination. The TCR sequence derives from an adult in good health. V is TRBV19 and J is TRBJ2-7, with D tentatively TRBD1 (7 bases). The CDR3 bases are TGTGCCAGTAGCCCCAGGGGGGCTAGCAGGACCTACGAGCAGTACTTC. Translated, it gives CASSPRGASRTYEQYF.